This T cell receptor (beta chain) was profiled in a study of PD-1 blockade in classical Hodgkin lymphoma. Points from the study as a whole: TCR diversity at baseline was reported to be reduced in newly diagnosed patients relative to healthy donors. CD4+ TCR diversity rose significantly by C4D1, and CD8+ TCR diversity did not. Whoever responded completely had baseline diversity much like that seen in newly diagnosed patients.

The V gene lost 5 bases and the J gene lost 5 bases, with 16 bases spanning the gap. The germline gives CDR1 SGHVS, CDR2 FNYEAQ. This CDR3 comprises 14 residues. Each patient experienced a relapse that followed autologous stem cell transplantation, and brentuximab vedotin exposure varied. Magnetic depletion of unwanted cells isolated CD4+ T cells from thawed PBMCs. This clone was observed a single time. Its antigen is unknown. Some clones are missing from TCRdb's copy, which holds only in-frame ones; the method was immunoSEQ multiplex PCR. The top ten clones hold roughly 1.8% of a sample with around 23,000 clones, 84% of them seen once.

The material sequenced was CD4+ T cells from blood, taken at baseline. The chain is built from TRBV7-6 and TRBJ2-7; the D gene is possibly TRBD1 (7 bases). The clonotype was recovered from a human donor with classical Hodgkin lymphoma. The CDR3 loop is CASSPRRGHDEQYF. The CDR3 DNA reads TGTGCCAGCAGCCCCCGGAGGGGGCACGACGAGCAGTACTTC.